The 8 T cell receptor beta chains reported below all come from one sample, sequenced in a study of cytomegalovirus exposure and HLA in healthy donors. 13 Jbeta primers and 60 Vbeta primers were used for the PCR. Clones were sequenced by immunoSEQ multiplex PCR, and TCRdb holds only the in-frame ones, with some missing. This sample carries under 200,000 clones, around four fifths of them seen once, and the ten largest clones take around 3%. Sequenced sample: PBMCs. The receptors here all came from a woman aged 50 to 60 in good health and CMV-seropositive.

The chain employs TRBV19 and TRBJ1-3, with a possible D match to TRBD1 (5 bases). The germline V gene encodes CDR1 LNHDA and CDR2 SQIVND (reference sequence). This CDR3 is built from 14 residues. V shed 7 bases and J shed 0 bases, with 10 bases lying between them. The chain's CDR3 is CASKGHTSGNTIYF. DNA of the CDR3: TGTGCCAGTAAGGGGCACACCTCTGGAAACACCATATATTTT.

V and J are TRBV15 and TRBJ2-6; unclear D gene. V gave up 5 bases and J gave up 4 bases, with 6 bases separating them. The germline CDR1 and CDR2 sequences are LNHNV and YYDKDF (reference sequence). CDR3 length: 13 amino acids. The CDR3 region has the DNA TGTGCCACCAGCCTCTACGGGGCCAACGTCCTGACTTTC. The encoded protein is CATSLYGANVLTF. Combining the CDR3 with reference TRBV15 and TRBJ2-6 gives the whole variable domain DAMVIQNPRYQVTQFGKPVTLSCSQTLNHNVMYWYQQKSSQAPKLLFHYYDKDFNNEADTPDNFQSRRPNTSFCFLDIRSPGLGDTAMYLCATSLYGANVLTFGAGSRLTVL.

The chain recombines TRBV13 with TRBJ2-3, with 12 bases identical to TRBD2. V trimming: 5 bases; J trimming: 6 bases; junction bases outside the gene matches: 9. Per the germline V gene, CDR1 is PRHDT and CDR2 is FYEKMQ (reference sequence). There are 16 residues in the CDR3. CDR3 residues: CASSGRLAGVSDTQYF. CDR3 DNA sequence: TGTGCCAGCAGCGGCCGACTAGCGGGGGTCTCGGATACGCAGTATTTT.

The chain joins TRBV5-6 to TRBJ2-1, with 10 bases lining up with TRBD2. This CDR3 contains 15 residues. CDR1 is SGHDT, CDR2 YYEEEE, per germline. Trimming took 4 bases from V and 4 from J; bases not matched to a gene: 5. This CDR3 reads CASSVIAGGYNEQFF. CDR3 nucleotides: TGTGCCAGCAGCGTTATAGCGGGGGGATACAATGAGCAGTTCTTC.

The table lists this clone with many counts. The chain is built from TRBV2 and TRBJ1-4; D may be TRBD1 (6 bases). V lost 8 bases to trimming and J lost 7 bases, with 11 bases between them. There are 12 residues in the CDR3. Germline assignment: CDR1 SNHLY and CDR2 FYNNEI. CDR3 amino acids: CASEQGSEKLFF. CDR3 sequence (DNA): TGTGCCAGCGAGCAGGGGAGTGAAAAACTGTTTTTT. Filled out from reference TRBV2 and TRBJ1-4, the complete variable domain reads EPEVTQTPSHQVTQMGQEVILRCVPISNHLYFYWYRQILGQKVEFLVSFYNNEISEKSEIFDDQFSVERPDGSNFTLKIRSTKLEDSAMYFCASEQGSEKLFFGSGTQLSVL.

This rearrangement joins TRBV6-5 to TRBJ1-2; D is unclear. The CDR3 extends over 14 amino acids. Trimming left V 5 bases short and J 7 bases short, with 17 bases between. Germline V gives CDR1 MNHEY, CDR2 SVGAGI. CDR3 amino acids: CASSARTGLTGYTF. In nucleotides, the CDR3 is TGTGCCAGCAGTGCCCGGACCGGACTGACTGGCTACACCTTC.

The V gene is TRBV7-9, the J gene TRBJ1-6, with 9 bases that match TRBD1. The CDR3 sequence is 16 residues long. CDR1 is SEHNR, CDR2 FQNEAQ, per germline (reference sequence). Trimming cost V 5 bases and J 10 bases; bases outside gene matches: 12. The CDR3 region has the DNA TGTGCCAGCAGCGTCAGAGCCGGGACAGGGACCTCACCCCTCCACTTT. This encodes CASSVRAGTGTSPLHF.

This rearrangement joins TRBV14 to TRBJ2-3; 9 bases match TRBD1. The CDR3 runs to 14 residues. V shed 4 bases, J shed 4 bases, and the junction held 3 bases outside the gene matches. Germline CDR1 reads SGHDN; CDR2 reads FVKESK. The CDR3 DNA reads as TGTGCCAGCAGCCGTCGACAGGGGGCAGATACGCAGTATTTT. Translation: CASSRRQGADTQYF.